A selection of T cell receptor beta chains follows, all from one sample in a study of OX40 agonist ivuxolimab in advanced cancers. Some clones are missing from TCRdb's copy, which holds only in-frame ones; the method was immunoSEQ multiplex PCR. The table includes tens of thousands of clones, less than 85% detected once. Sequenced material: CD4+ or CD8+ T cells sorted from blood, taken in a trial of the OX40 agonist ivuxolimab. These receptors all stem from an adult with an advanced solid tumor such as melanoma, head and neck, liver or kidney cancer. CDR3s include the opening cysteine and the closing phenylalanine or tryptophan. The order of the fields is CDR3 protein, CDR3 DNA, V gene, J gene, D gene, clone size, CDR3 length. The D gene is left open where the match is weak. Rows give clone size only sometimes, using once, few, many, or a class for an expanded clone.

CDR3: CASIETGGDRFYGYTF
DNA: TGCGCCAGCATAGAGACAGGGGGCGATAGGTTTTATGGCTACACCTTC
V: TRBV10-1
J: TRBJ1-2
D: TRBD1
size: -
length: 16

CDR3: CATSFGTGTNQPQHF
DNA: TGTGCCACCAGCTTTGGGACAGGTACGAATCAGCCCCAGCATTTT
V: TRBV15
J: TRBJ1-5
D: TRBD1
size: -
length: 15

CDR3: CASSRQGKNEKLFF
DNA: TGCGCCAGCAGCCGCCAAGGGAAGAATGAAAAACTGTTTTTT
V: TRBV4-1
J: TRBJ1-4
D: -
size: -
length: 14

CDR3: CASARGSSYNEQFF
DNA: TGCGCCAGCGCCCGGGGAAGCTCCTACAATGAGCAGTTCTTC
V: TRBV4-1
J: TRBJ2-1
D: -
size: -
length: 14

CDR3: CASSPLAGGGGGETQYF
DNA: TGTGCCAGCAGCCCCTTAGCGGGAGGAGGTGGCGGAGAGACCCAGTACTTC
V: TRBV4-2
J: TRBJ2-5
D: TRBD2
size: -
length: 17

CDR3: CASSPWTGGNEQYF
DNA: TGTGCCAGCAGCCCATGGACAGGGGGCAACGAGCAGTACTTC
V: TRBV7-2
J: TRBJ2-7
D: TRBD1
size: once
length: 14

CDR3: CASGSPSGGHGYTF
DNA: TGTGCCAGCGGATCGCCCTCGGGGGGCCATGGCTACACCTTC
V: TRBV6-1
J: TRBJ1-2
D: -
size: -
length: 14

CDR3: CASSHKGVRQPQHF
DNA: TGTGCCAGCAGCCATAAGGGGGTTCGGCAGCCCCAGCATTTT
V: TRBV5-8
J: TRBJ1-5
D: -
size: -
length: 14

CDR3: CASSSTSVAAAFF
DNA: TGTGCCAGCAGCTCTACCTCAGTAGCCGCAGCTTTCTTT
V: TRBV5-8
J: TRBJ1-1
D: -
size: -
length: 13

CDR3: CASSLEISRYYNEQFF
DNA: TGTGCCAGCAGCTTAGAGATATCACGCTATTACAATGAGCAGTTCTTC
V: TRBV11-2
J: TRBJ2-1
D: -
size: -
length: 16

CDR3: CASSFVGSGTDTQYF
DNA: TGCGCCAGCAGCTTTGTTGGGAGCGGCACAGATACGCAGTATTTT
V: TRBV5-1
J: TRBJ2-3
D: -
size: -
length: 15

CDR3: CASSQVLGQGAKNEQYF
DNA: TGCGCCAGCAGCCAAGTGCTGGGACAGGGGGCGAAGAACGAGCAGTACTTC
V: TRBV4-1
J: TRBJ2-7
D: TRBD1
size: -
length: 17

CDR3: CASSGTGGDQPQHF
DNA: TGTGCCAGCTCCGGGACAGGGGGCGATCAGCCCCAGCATTTT
V: TRBV2
J: TRBJ1-5
D: TRBD1
size: -
length: 14

CDR3: CASSLDPGGANYGYTF
DNA: TGTGCCAGCAGCTTAGACCCCGGCGGGGCTAACTATGGCTACACCTTC
V: TRBV11-3
J: TRBJ1-2
D: -
size: -
length: 16

CDR3: CASSQVGQRGVEQYF
DNA: TGTGCCAGCAGCCAAGTGGGACAGCGAGGTGTGGAGCAGTACTTC
V: TRBV16
J: TRBJ2-7
D: TRBD1
size: -
length: 15

CDR3: CASSGAGYNEQFF
DNA: TGCGCCAGCAGTGGAGCAGGTTACAATGAGCAGTTCTTC
V: TRBV10-1
J: TRBJ2-1
D: -
size: -
length: 13

CDR3: CAISEDTEAFF
DNA: TGTGCCATCAGTGAGGACACTGAAGCTTTCTTT
V: TRBV10-3
J: TRBJ1-1
D: -
size: -
length: 11

CDR3: CASSLRVQAMLDYGYTF
DNA: TGTGCCAGCAGCTTAAGGGTCCAGGCCATGCTTGATTATGGCTACACCTTC
V: TRBV7-9
J: TRBJ1-2
D: -
size: -
length: 17

CDR3: CASSYLGSPLHF
DNA: TGTGCCAGCAGTTACCTGGGTTCACCCCTCCACTTT
V: TRBV6-5
J: TRBJ1-6
D: -
size: -
length: 12

CDR3: CASSSSAGNTIYF
DNA: TGTGCCAGCAGCTCGAGTGCTGGAAACACCATATATTTT
V: TRBV7-9
J: TRBJ1-3
D: -
size: -
length: 13

CDR3: CASSVMGQGQETQYF
DNA: TGTGCCAGCAGCGTGATGGGACAGGGCCAAGAGACCCAGTACTTC
V: TRBV9
J: TRBJ2-5
D: TRBD1
size: once
length: 15

CDR3: CASSPPASTDTQYF
DNA: TGTGCCAGCAGCCCCCCGGCCAGCACAGATACGCAGTATTTT
V: TRBV11-3
J: TRBJ2-3
D: -
size: -
length: 14

CDR3: CASSPGRAGRDRAYEQYF
DNA: TGCGCCAGCAGCCCAGGAAGGGCGGGCCGGGACAGGGCCTACGAGCAGTACTTC
V: TRBV4-1
J: TRBJ2-7
D: TRBD1
size: -
length: 18

CDR3: CASSEAETSTTDTQYF
DNA: TGTGCCAGCAGTGAAGCGGAAACCTCCACCACAGATACGCAGTATTTT
V: TRBV2
J: TRBJ2-3
D: -
size: -
length: 16

CDR3: CASSPGTTYEQYF
DNA: TGTGCCAGCAGCCCCGGGACTACCTACGAGCAGTACTTC
V: TRBV6-1
J: TRBJ2-7
D: TRBD2
size: -
length: 13

CDR3: CASSLEMNTGELFF
DNA: TGTGCCAGCAGCTTGGAGATGAACACCGGGGAGCTGTTTTTT
V: TRBV5-4
J: TRBJ2-2
D: -
size: once
length: 14

CDR3: CASSQVGGIDTQYF
DNA: TGCGCCAGCAGCCAAGTTGGAGGGATAGATACGCAGTATTTT
V: TRBV4-3
J: TRBJ2-3
D: -
size: -
length: 14

CDR3: CASSSALAGSYEQYF
DNA: TGTGCCAGCAGCTCCGCGCTAGCGGGGTCCTACGAGCAGTACTTC
V: TRBV7-2
J: TRBJ2-7
D: TRBD2
size: -
length: 15

CDR3: CASSLASDFFSYEQYF
DNA: TGCGCCAGCAGCTTGGCATCGGACTTTTTCTCCTACGAGCAGTACTTC
V: TRBV5-1
J: TRBJ2-7
D: -
size: -
length: 16

CDR3: CASSSAGTGGTDTQYF
DNA: TGTGCCAGCAGTTCCGCAGGAACCGGCGGCACAGATACGCAGTATTTT
V: TRBV2
J: TRBJ2-3
D: -
size: -
length: 16

CDR3: CASSLAGATNEKLFF
DNA: TGCGCCAGCAGCTTGGCCGGGGCAACTAATGAAAAACTGTTTTTT
V: TRBV5-1
J: TRBJ1-4
D: -
size: -
length: 15

CDR3: CASSPGGTNEKLFF
DNA: TGTGCCAGCTCACCTGGAGGGACTAATGAAAAACTGTTTTTT
V: TRBV18
J: TRBJ1-4
D: -
size: -
length: 14

CDR3: CASSGTGWGYEQYF
DNA: TGTGCCAGCAGTGGGACAGGGTGGGGCTACGAGCAGTACTTC
V: TRBV28
J: TRBJ2-7
D: TRBD1
size: -
length: 14

CDR3: CASMEGQENIQYF
DNA: TGTGCCAGCATGGAGGGACAAGAAAACATTCAGTACTTC
V: TRBV28
J: TRBJ2-4
D: -
size: -
length: 13

CDR3: CASSYWAQPQHF
DNA: TGTGCCAGCAGTTATTGGGCCCAGCCCCAGCATTTT
V: TRBV6-5
J: TRBJ1-5
D: -
size: -
length: 12

CDR3: CASSRVFQETQYF
DNA: TGTGCCAGTAGTAGAGTATTCCAAGAGACCCAGTACTTC
V: TRBV19
J: TRBJ2-5
D: -
size: -
length: 13

CDR3: CASSTGQVTNTEAFF
DNA: TGCGCCAGCAGCACGGGACAGGTGACGAACACTGAAGCTTTCTTT
V: TRBV5-1
J: TRBJ1-1
D: TRBD1
size: -
length: 15

CDR3: CASSIGTAGVGINTEAFF
DNA: TGTGCCAGTAGTATAGGCACAGCAGGGGTGGGTATCAACACTGAAGCTTTCTTT
V: TRBV19
J: TRBJ1-1
D: -
size: -
length: 18

CDR3: CASRRGKDEQYF
DNA: TGTGCCAGTAGGAGAGGGAAAGACGAGCAGTACTTC
V: TRBV19
J: TRBJ2-7
D: -
size: -
length: 12

CDR3: CASSIASGTMNTEAFF
DNA: TGTGCCAGTAGTATAGCCTCCGGGACAATGAACACTGAAGCTTTCTTT
V: TRBV19
J: TRBJ1-1
D: -
size: few
length: 16

CDR3: CASSFPPLEAFF
DNA: TGTGCCAGCAGCTTTCCGCCCCTTGAAGCTTTCTTT
V: TRBV7-2
J: TRBJ1-1
D: -
size: -
length: 12

CDR3: CAWSVLGGGGSGYTF
DNA: TGTGCCTGGAGTGTGTTGGGAGGGGGCGGGTCTGGCTACACCTTC
V: TRBV30
J: TRBJ1-2
D: TRBD1
size: -
length: 15

CDR3: CASSQTSSSGELFF
DNA: TGTGCCAGCAGCCAGACTAGCTCCAGCGGGGAGCTGTTTTTT
V: TRBV7-8
J: TRBJ2-2
D: TRBD2
size: once
length: 14

CDR3: CASSLNRFSHGYTF
DNA: TGTGCCAGCAGTTTAAACCGGTTCTCCCATGGCTACACCTTC
V: TRBV27
J: TRBJ1-2
D: -
size: -
length: 14

CDR3: CASSLQAATNEKLFF
DNA: TGCGCCAGCAGCTTACAGGCTGCAACTAATGAAAAACTGTTTTTT
V: TRBV5-1
J: TRBJ1-4
D: -
size: once
length: 15

CDR3: CATSRGGQNTEAFF
DNA: TGTGCCACCAGCAGGGGGGGACAGAACACTGAAGCTTTCTTT
V: TRBV15
J: TRBJ1-1
D: -
size: -
length: 14

CDR3: CACRVGNTIYF
DNA: TGTGCCTGTAGGGTGGGAAACACCATATATTTT
V: TRBV19
J: TRBJ1-3
D: -
size: -
length: 11

CDR3: CASSSPGPPSPFF
DNA: TGTGCCAGCAGTTCACCGGGGCCTCCGAGCCCTTTCTTT
V: TRBV28
J: TRBJ1-1
D: -
size: -
length: 13

CDR3: CASEDARGYTF
DNA: TGTGCCAGCGAGGACGCTCGTGGCTACACCTTC
V: TRBV6-1
J: TRBJ1-2
D: -
size: -
length: 11

CDR3: CAWSVRGSPLHF
DNA: TGTGCCTGGAGTGTACGGGGTTCACCCCTCCACTTT
V: TRBV30
J: TRBJ1-6
D: -
size: -
length: 12

CDR3: CASSQDPRHPEAFF
DNA: TGTGCCAGCAGCCAAGATCCCAGGCACCCTGAAGCTTTCTTT
V: TRBV4-2
J: TRBJ1-1
D: -
size: few
length: 14

CDR3: CASSFSTENTEAFF
DNA: TGCGCCAGCAGCTTCTCGACAGAGAACACTGAAGCTTTCTTT
V: TRBV5-1
J: TRBJ1-1
D: -
size: -
length: 14

CDR3: CASSERQGSETQYF
DNA: TGTGCCAGCAGCGAACGACAGGGGTCGGAGACCCAGTACTTC
V: TRBV7-2
J: TRBJ2-5
D: TRBD1
size: -
length: 14